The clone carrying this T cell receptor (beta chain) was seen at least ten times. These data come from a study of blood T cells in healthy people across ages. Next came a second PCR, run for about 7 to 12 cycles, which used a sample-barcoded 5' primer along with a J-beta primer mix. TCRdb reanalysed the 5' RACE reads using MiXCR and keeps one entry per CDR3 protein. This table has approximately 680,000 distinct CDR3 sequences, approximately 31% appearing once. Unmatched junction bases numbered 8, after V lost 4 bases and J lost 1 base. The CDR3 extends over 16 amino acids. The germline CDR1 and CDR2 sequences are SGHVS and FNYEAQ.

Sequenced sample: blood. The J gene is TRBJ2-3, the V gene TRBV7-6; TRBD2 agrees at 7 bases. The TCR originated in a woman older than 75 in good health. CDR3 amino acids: CASSSQRGRGTDTQYF. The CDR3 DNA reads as TGTGCCAGCAGCTCGCAGCGGGGACGTGGCACAGATACGCAGTATTTT.